This TCR beta chain was recovered during a study of T-cell memory formation after mild COVID-19. Study-wide context: Clusters were largely donor specific.

The length of the CDR3 is 13 residues. Germline trimming cut 8 bases from V and 1 base from J; bases unmatched to any gene: 0. The V gene's germline CDR1 is SGHAT and CDR2 FQNNGV. 5'RACE primed from the constant segment yielded TCR alpha and TCR beta cDNA libraries bearing sample barcodes and UMIs. Via MiXCR, TCRdb re-called the 5' RACE reads, giving one row per CDR3 protein. The table lists about 610,000 distinct CDR3 sequences, roughly 17% of them singletons. V gene TRBV11-2 combines with J gene TRBJ2-3; TRBD2 aligns across 10 bases. Sequencing used PBMCs or a T cell subset sorted from them (not recorded which). The sequence came from an adult woman who had mild COVID-19 (a few samples of this study predate the infection). Cell type and time point are not known. The CDR3 reads CASLAGGTDTQYF. For the CDR3, the DNA is TGTGCCAGCCTAGCGGGAGGCACAGATACGCAGTATTTT.